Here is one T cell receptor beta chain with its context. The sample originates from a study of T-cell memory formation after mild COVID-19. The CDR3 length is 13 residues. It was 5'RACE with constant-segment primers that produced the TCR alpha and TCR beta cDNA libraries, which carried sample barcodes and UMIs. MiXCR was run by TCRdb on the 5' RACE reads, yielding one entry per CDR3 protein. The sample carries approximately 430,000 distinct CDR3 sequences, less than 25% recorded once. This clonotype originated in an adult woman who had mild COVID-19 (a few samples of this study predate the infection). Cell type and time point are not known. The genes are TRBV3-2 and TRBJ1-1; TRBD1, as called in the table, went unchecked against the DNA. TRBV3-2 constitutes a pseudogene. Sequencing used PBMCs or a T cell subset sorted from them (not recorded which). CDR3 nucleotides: TGTGCCAGCAGCCACAGGTGGGGGACTGAAGCTTTCTTT. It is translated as CASSHRWGTEAFF.